This T cell receptor beta chain was identified during a study of blood T cell repertoires in COVID-19. Study-level background: Collection of acute and convalescent COVID-19 samples took place in the United States, Italy and Spain. The analysed material was cDNA or gDNA that came from T cells, B-cell-depleted T cells, or PBMCs.

Original analysis: By means of reference gene primer amplification, nucleated cell counts were estimated. Assay: immunoSEQ multiplex PCR; the TCRdb copy retains only in-frame clones and omits some. That table supplies the V and J calls and clone size; D and trimming were determined from the DNA. The sample shows about 87,000 clones, about 83% of them seen only once. This clone has just one count. The junction shows a germline mismatch at one end, possibly a read error. Germline CDR1 is SGDLS and CDR2 is YYNGEE. CDR3 size: 14 residues. The source of this sequence is a woman aged 65 to 85 with acute or convalescent COVID-19. The sequenced material came from peripheral blood. The chain couples TRBV9 to TRBJ2-6; TRBD1 is a possible D gene (5 bases). The CDR3 protein is CASSVLSGANVPTF. CDR3 bases: TGTGCCAGCAGCGTATTAAGTGGGGCCAACGTCCCGACTTTC.